What follows are 13 T cell receptor beta chains derived from one specimen sequenced in a study of T cells in women clearing cervical HPV infection. Sequencing was performed with immunoSEQ multiplex PCR; in TCRdb, only in-frame clones are kept and a portion is missing. This sample's clone table lists 20,000 to 25,000 clones. Sequenced material: blood buffy coat. These receptors were taken from a woman aged 18-69 years with a cervical HPV16 infection that either progressed to CIN3+ or cleared (not recorded which).

Points on this clone: The read ends 3 residues shy of where the CDR3 ends; the end is completed using the germline J gene. The V and J genes are TRBV6-1 and TRBJ1-1; unclear D gene. The germline V and J ends were trimmed by 3 bases and 1 base, with 6 bases remaining between them. Per germline, CDR1 MNHNS and CDR2 SASEGT. This CDR3 contains 13 residues. This chain's CDR3 is CASSDRRNTEAFF. CDR3 DNA (partial): TGTGCCAGCAGTGACAGAAGGAACACTGAA.

On this clone: The read falls 3 residues short of the CDR3 end, and the missing part is taken from the germline J gene. The V call is TRBV6-2 or TRBV6-3, the J call TRBJ2-1; D is possibly TRBD1 (5 bases). Between the trimmed V and J ends, which lost 4 bases and 6 bases, there was a span of 7 bases. The germline CDR1 and CDR2 sequences are MNHEY and SVGEGT. This CDR3 is 12 amino acids long. This chain's CDR3 is CASSLQVNEQFF. Incomplete CDR3 DNA: TGTGCCAGCAGTTTACAGGTCAATGAG.

As regards this clone: The read falls 3 residues short of the CDR3 end, and the missing part is taken from the germline J gene. The rearrangement links TRBV20-1 to TRBJ2-5, with D possibly TRBD2 on 6 matching bases. The V gene's germline CDR1 is DFQATT and CDR2 SNEGSKA (reference sequence). V was trimmed by 3 bases and J by 5 bases, leaving 13 bases between them. This CDR3 region has 13 residues. The CDR3 bases that were read are TGCAGTGCTAGCCCCCTAGCGAGGGAGACC. This codes for CSASPLARET. The whole CDR3 protein is CSASPLARETQYF.

CDR3 DNA (partial): TGCGCCACCAGACTAGCGGGAGAAGAGACC. Protein sequence: CATRLAGEET. In full, the CDR3 reads CATRLAGEETQYF. The chain joins TRBV10-2 to TRBJ2-5; 12 nucleotides line up with TRBD2. The read is 3 residues too short to cover the CDR3 end, so that end is filled in from the germline J gene. This CDR3 region has 13 residues. CDR1 and CDR2 (germline): WSHSY, SAAADI. V trimming: 10 bases; J trimming: 3 bases; junction bases outside the gene matches: 3.

On this clone itself: The CDR3 extends 3 residues past the end of the read, so its final part is completed from the germline J gene. The rearrangement links TRBV14 to TRBJ2-7; D gene uncertain. Trimming took off 0 bases at V and 6 bases at J, with 9 bases between the two ends. The CDR3 runs 13 residues. Germline CDR1 is SGHDN and CDR2 is FVKESK. CDR3 DNA (partial): TGTGCCAGCAGCCAAGATCAACAGCCCGAG. This sequence encodes CASSQDQQPE. The CDR3 in its entirety is CASSQDQQPEQYF.

About this clone: A junction end diverges from the germline sequence, so it may reflect a read error. The CDR3 is cut off 3 residues early in the read; its end comes from the germline J gene. This chain links TRBV5-6 with TRBJ2-3, with 7 bases that match TRBD1. Germline-derived CDR1 and CDR2 are SGHDT and YYEEEE. This CDR3 spans 14 amino acids. The covered CDR3 bases are TGTGCCAGCAGCCGACAGGGAACTCCAGAGACG. It encodes CASSRQGTPET. The CDR3 as a whole reads CASSRQGTPETQYF.

Notes on this clone: The germline gene is not matched at one end of the junction; a read error may be the cause. The observed sequence ends 3 residues before the CDR3 terminus, with the missing tail filled in from the germline J gene. The J gene is TRBJ2-2, the V gene TRBV4-2; perhaps TRBD2 as D (5 bases). Germline V gene sequence: CDR1 LGHNA, CDR2 YNFKEQ. The length of the CDR3 is 15 residues. CDR3 DNA, as far as it was read: TGCGCCAGCAGCCAAGATAACGGGGTGAACGGGGAG. Protein sequence: CASSQDNGVNGE. The whole CDR3 sequence is CASSQDNGVNGELFF.

Worth noting for this clone: The CDR3 end lies 3 residues beyond the end of the read and is filled in from the germline J gene. The chain links TRBV5-1 to TRBJ1-2, with a tentative D call TRBD1 (5 bases). CDR1 is SGHRS and CDR2 is YFSETQ in the germline V gene. The V gene lost 3 bases and the J gene lost 7 bases, with 16 bases spanning the gap. The CDR3 extends over 14 amino acids. CDR3: CASSSDILRGGYTF. The sequenced CDR3 bases are TGCGCCAGCAGCTCGGACATCCTAAGGGGTGGC.

Note on this clone: The read ends 3 residues before the CDR3 terminus; that terminus is restored from the germline J gene. This chain links TRBV7-9 with TRBJ1-2; 7 positions agree with TRBD1. CDR3 length: 15 residues. CDR1 is SEHNR, CDR2 FQNEAQ, per germline (reference sequence). CDR3 bases read: TGTGCCAGCACCCCCCCAGGGGGTACCTACAATGAC. Protein: CASTPPGGTYND. The full CDR3 protein is CASTPPGGTYNDYTF.

Points on this clone: The read is 3 residues too short to cover the CDR3 end, so that end is filled in from the germline J gene. The V call is TRBV11-2, the J call TRBJ2-7; D gene unclear. The CDR3 totals 13 residues. Trimming shortened V by 3 bases and J by 3 bases, and 9 bases separated the two germline ends. Germline V gives CDR1 SGHAT, CDR2 FQNNGV. CDR3 residues: CASSFGSYYEQYF. The part of the CDR3 DNA that was read is TGTGCCAGCAGCTTCGGGTCGTACTACGAG.

A remark on this clone: The read stops 3 residues short of the end of the CDR3; the missing end is completed from the germline J gene. The chain has TRBV19 and TRBJ1-4; 7 nucleotides line up with TRBD1. The germline V gene encodes CDR1 LNHDA and CDR2 SQIVND (reference sequence). V shed 3 bases and J 4 bases; nucleotides not matched to a gene: 5. The CDR3 runs 15 residues. The covered CDR3 bases are TGTGCCAGTAGTATCTTGGGACAGATTAATGAAAAA. Residues: CASSILGQINEK. The whole CDR3 sequence is CASSILGQINEKLFF. Full variable domain (outside the CDR3, taken from reference TRBV19 and TRBJ1-4): DGGITQSPKYLFRKEGQNVTLSCEQNLNHDAMYWYRQDPGQGLRLIYYSQIVNDFQKGDIAEGYSVSREKKESFPLTVTSAQKNPTAFYLCASSILGQINEKLFFGSGTQLSVL.

In the case of this clone: The CDR3 extends 3 residues past the end of the read, so its final part is completed from the germline J gene. The V call is TRBV2, the J call TRBJ1-2; D perhaps matches TRBD1 (5 bases). This CDR3 spans 12 amino acids. Germline CDR1 SNHLY, CDR2 FYNNEI. CDR3 residues: CASSETAYDYTF. The part of the CDR3 DNA that was read is TGTGCCAGCAGTGAGACAGCCTACGAC.

A note on this clone: The CDR3 end falls 3 residues outside the read, so it is completed with the germline J gene. This chain connects TRBV7-6 to TRBJ1-2; D unresolved. The CDR3 sequence is 12 residues long. CDR1 and CDR2 (germline): SGHVS, FNYEAQ. CDR3 amino acids: CASSSSTDTYTF. The CDR3 bases that were read are TGTGCCAGCAGCTCCAGCACAGATACC. Complete variable domain (other parts from reference TRBV7-6 and TRBJ1-2): GAGVSQSPRYKVTKRGQDVALRCDPISGHVSLYWYRQALGQGPEFLTYFNYEAQQDKSGLPNDRFSAERPEGSISTLTIQRTEQRDSAMYRCASSSSTDTYTFGSGTRLTVV.